A selection of T cell receptor beta chains follows, all from one sample in a study of OX40 agonist ivuxolimab in advanced cancers. TCRdb keeps only in-frame clones here, not all; method: immunoSEQ multiplex PCR. The sample contains 30,000 to 40,000 clones, roughly 85% of which appear only once. The starting material was CD4+ or CD8+ T cells sorted from blood, obtained in a trial of the OX40 agonist ivuxolimab. The receptors were sampled from an adult with an advanced solid tumor such as melanoma, head and neck, liver or kidney cancer. The CDR3 runs from the conserved cysteine through the conserved F or W. A D gene is named only where the DNA matches it firmly. Clone size is given for some rows only: seen once, a few or many times, or a class if the clone is expanded.

V gene: TRBV19; clone size: -; J gene: TRBJ2-3; D gene: TRBD2; CDR3 protein: CASSIGLAGWDTQYF; CDR3 DNA: TGTGCCAGTAGTATAGGACTAGCTGGTTGGGATACGCAGTATTTT
V gene: TRBV13; clone size: -; J gene: TRBJ2-7; D gene: -; CDR3 protein: CASSLGSYEQYF; CDR3 DNA: TGTGCCAGCAGCTTGGGGTCCTACGAGCAGTACTTC
V gene: TRBV10-3; clone size: -; J gene: TRBJ1-5; D gene: TRBD1; CDR3 protein: CATRDRQEYNQPQHF; CDR3 DNA: TGTGCCACCAGGGACAGACAGGAATACAATCAGCCCCAGCATTTT
V gene: TRBV7-9; clone size: few; J gene: TRBJ1-4; D gene: TRBD1; CDR3 protein: CASRHGQAWGEKLFF; CDR3 DNA: TGTGCCAGCAGACATGGACAGGCCTGGGGTGAAAAACTGTTTTTT
V gene: TRBV19; clone size: -; J gene: TRBJ2-6; D gene: TRBD1; CDR3 protein: CASFKPGQGPSGANVLTF; CDR3 DNA: TGTGCCAGTTTCAAACCGGGACAGGGCCCCTCTGGGGCCAACGTCCTGACTTTC
V gene: TRBV9; clone size: few; J gene: TRBJ2-3; D gene: TRBD2; CDR3 protein: CASSLGGEEQYF; CDR3 DNA: TGTGCCAGCAGCCTCGGGGGGGAGGAGCAGTATTTT
V gene: TRBV27; clone size: -; J gene: TRBJ1-4; D gene: -; CDR3 protein: CASSSTRGPDEKLFF; CDR3 DNA: TGTGCCAGCAGTTCCACCCGGGGGCCGGATGAAAAACTGTTTTTT
V gene: TRBV7-9; clone size: -; J gene: TRBJ2-3; D gene: -; CDR3 protein: CASSLGVSTDTQYF; CDR3 DNA: TGTGCCAGCAGCTTAGGGGTGAGCACAGATACGCAGTATTTT
V gene: TRBV28; clone size: -; J gene: TRBJ2-7; D gene: -; CDR3 protein: CASSLPRDGDPYEQYF; CDR3 DNA: TGTGCCAGCAGTTTACCCCGGGACGGCGATCCCTACGAGCAGTACTTC
V gene: TRBV6-5; clone size: -; J gene: TRBJ1-3; D gene: -; CDR3 protein: CASSPGTQGPDTIYF; CDR3 DNA: TGTGCCAGCAGTCCCGGGACGCAGGGGCCAGACACCATATATTTT
V gene: TRBV7-9; clone size: -; J gene: TRBJ1-1; D gene: -; CDR3 protein: CASSSYVGTEAFF; CDR3 DNA: TGTGCCAGCAGCTCCTATGTGGGCACTGAAGCTTTCTTT
V gene: TRBV6-1; clone size: -; J gene: TRBJ1-6; D gene: -; CDR3 protein: CASSERLTESSPLHF; CDR3 DNA: TGTGCCAGCAGTGAAAGATTGACGGAGAGTTCACCCCTCCACTTT
V gene: TRBV19; clone size: -; J gene: TRBJ2-7; D gene: -; CDR3 protein: CASSIVGRDPYEQYF; CDR3 DNA: TGTGCCAGTAGTATCGTGGGCAGGGACCCCTACGAGCAGTACTTC
V gene: TRBV4-1; clone size: -; J gene: TRBJ2-1; D gene: -; CDR3 protein: CASSQVGNEQFF; CDR3 DNA: TGCGCCAGCAGCCAAGTCGGCAATGAGCAGTTCTTC
V gene: TRBV9; clone size: -; J gene: TRBJ2-1; D gene: -; CDR3 protein: CASSVGSVSSYNEQFF; CDR3 DNA: TGTGCCAGCAGCGTAGGAAGCGTTAGCTCCTACAATGAGCAGTTCTTC
V gene: TRBV7-9; clone size: -; J gene: TRBJ2-7; D gene: TRBD1; CDR3 protein: CASSEPPGQGAEEQYF; CDR3 DNA: TGTGCCAGCAGCGAGCCTCCGGGACAGGGGGCGGAAGAGCAGTACTTC
V gene: TRBV30; clone size: -; J gene: TRBJ2-5; D gene: -; CDR3 protein: CAWSVIRGARETQYF; CDR3 DNA: TGTGCCTGGAGTGTAATCAGGGGGGCAAGAGAGACCCAGTACTTC
V gene: TRBV28; clone size: -; J gene: TRBJ1-6; D gene: -; CDR3 protein: CASRTASSYNSPLHF; CDR3 DNA: TGTGCCAGCAGGACAGCGAGCTCCTATAATTCACCCCTCCACTTT
V gene: TRBV19; clone size: -; J gene: TRBJ2-1; D gene: TRBD2; CDR3 protein: CASSIDPTSGGRGEQFF; CDR3 DNA: TGTGCCAGTAGTATAGACCCTACTAGCGGGGGCCGAGGTGAGCAGTTCTTC
V gene: TRBV27; clone size: few; J gene: TRBJ2-5; D gene: -; CDR3 protein: CASIKLGRETQYF; CDR3 DNA: TGTGCCAGCATCAAACTAGGCCGGGAGACCCAGTACTTC
V gene: TRBV10-3; clone size: -; J gene: TRBJ2-5; D gene: -; CDR3 protein: CAISESEVHQETQYF; CDR3 DNA: TGTGCCATCAGTGAGTCCGAGGTCCACCAAGAGACCCAGTACTTC
V gene: TRBV5-1; clone size: few; J gene: TRBJ1-1; D gene: -; CDR3 protein: CASSYRIDSNTEAFF; CDR3 DNA: TGCGCCAGCAGCTACCGTATCGACTCGAACACTGAAGCTTTCTTT
V gene: TRBV13; clone size: -; J gene: TRBJ1-2; D gene: -; CDR3 protein: CASSEGLGGAYGYTF; CDR3 DNA: TGTGCCAGCAGCGAGGGACTTGGGGGCGCCTATGGCTACACCTTC
V gene: TRBV28; clone size: -; J gene: TRBJ1-1; D gene: -; CDR3 protein: CASSFQEGGREAFF; CDR3 DNA: TGTGCCAGCAGTTTCCAGGAGGGGGGAAGGGAAGCTTTCTTT
V gene: TRBV27; clone size: -; J gene: TRBJ2-7; D gene: TRBD2; CDR3 protein: CASSPFLAVTYEQYF; CDR3 DNA: TGTGCCAGCAGTCCATTCCTAGCGGTTACCTACGAGCAGTACTTC
V gene: TRBV5-6; clone size: -; J gene: TRBJ2-7; D gene: -; CDR3 protein: CASSGYSVPYGRQYF; CDR3 DNA: TGTGCCAGCAGCGGATACAGCGTACCCTATGGTAGGCAGTACTTC
V gene: TRBV19; clone size: -; J gene: TRBJ1-2; D gene: -; CDR3 protein: CASSIIPGTNGYTF; CDR3 DNA: TGTGCCAGTAGTATAATTCCAGGGACTAACGGCTACACCTTC
V gene: TRBV7-3; clone size: -; J gene: TRBJ2-1; D gene: -; CDR3 protein: CASSLTGGDKHNEQFF; CDR3 DNA: TGTGCCAGCAGCTTAACAGGGGGGGACAAACACAATGAGCAGTTCTTC
V gene: TRBV6-1; clone size: -; J gene: TRBJ2-7; D gene: TRBD1; CDR3 protein: CASSEGGQGGTYEQYF; CDR3 DNA: TGTGCCAGCAGTGAAGGGGGACAGGGGGGAACCTACGAGCAGTACTTC
V gene: TRBV6-1; clone size: -; J gene: TRBJ2-3; D gene: TRBD2; CDR3 protein: CASSDGLAGGPTDTQYF; CDR3 DNA: TGTGCCAGCAGTGACGGACTAGCGGGGGGCCCCACAGATACGCAGTATTTT
V gene: TRBV29-1; clone size: -; J gene: TRBJ2-1; D gene: -; CDR3 protein: CSADGYEQFF; CDR3 DNA: TGCAGCGCGGACGGTTACGAGCAGTTCTTC
V gene: TRBV11-2; clone size: once; J gene: TRBJ1-4; D gene: -; CDR3 protein: CASSPTEPNEKLFF; CDR3 DNA: TGTGCCAGCAGCCCGACGGAACCTAATGAAAAACTGTTTTTT
V gene: TRBV6-4; clone size: once; J gene: TRBJ2-1; D gene: -; CDR3 protein: CASSDPQRRTPYNEQFF; CDR3 DNA: TGTGCCAGCAGTGACCCGCAAAGGCGGACGCCCTACAATGAGCAGTTCTTC
V gene: TRBV19; clone size: -; J gene: TRBJ2-1; D gene: TRBD2; CDR3 protein: CASSGVAGGPYNEQFF; CDR3 DNA: TGTGCCAGTAGTGGGGTAGCGGGAGGGCCATACAATGAGCAGTTCTTC
V gene: TRBV2; clone size: -; J gene: TRBJ2-6; D gene: -; CDR3 protein: CASIMVPSLGANVLTF; CDR3 DNA: TGTGCCAGCATTATGGTCCCTTCACTTGGGGCCAACGTCCTGACTTTC
V gene: TRBV28; clone size: -; J gene: TRBJ2-7; D gene: -; CDR3 protein: CASRYGSLSYEQYF; CDR3 DNA: TGTGCCAGCAGATACGGATCCCTCTCCTACGAGCAGTACTTC
V gene: TRBV28; clone size: -; J gene: TRBJ2-3; D gene: -; CDR3 protein: CASSFGTMGGPTDTQYF; CDR3 DNA: TGTGCCAGCAGTTTTGGCACTATGGGGGGACCCACAGATACGCAGTATTTT
V gene: TRBV6-1; clone size: -; J gene: TRBJ2-7; D gene: -; CDR3 protein: CASSERETAHEQYF; CDR3 DNA: TGTGCCAGCAGTGAAAGGGAGACAGCCCACGAGCAGTACTTC
V gene: TRBV28; clone size: -; J gene: TRBJ1-5; D gene: -; CDR3 protein: CASRSGAYNQPQHF; CDR3 DNA: TGTGCCAGCAGATCAGGGGCATACAATCAGCCCCAGCATTTT
V gene: TRBV5-6; clone size: -; J gene: TRBJ2-3; D gene: -; CDR3 protein: CASEGMDTQYF; CDR3 DNA: TGTGCCAGCGAGGGGATGGATACGCAGTATTTT